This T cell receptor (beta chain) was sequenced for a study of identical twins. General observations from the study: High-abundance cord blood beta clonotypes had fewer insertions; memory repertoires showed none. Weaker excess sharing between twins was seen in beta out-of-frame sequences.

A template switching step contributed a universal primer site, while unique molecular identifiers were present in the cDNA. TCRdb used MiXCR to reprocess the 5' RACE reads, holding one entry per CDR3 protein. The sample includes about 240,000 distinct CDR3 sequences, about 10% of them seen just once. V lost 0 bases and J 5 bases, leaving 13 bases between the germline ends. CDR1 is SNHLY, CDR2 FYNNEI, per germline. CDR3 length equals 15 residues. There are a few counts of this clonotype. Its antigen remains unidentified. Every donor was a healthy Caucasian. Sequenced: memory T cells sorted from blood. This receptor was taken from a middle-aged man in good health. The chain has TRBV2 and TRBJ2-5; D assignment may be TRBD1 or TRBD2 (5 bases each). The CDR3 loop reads CASSEANGWGETQYF. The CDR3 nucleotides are TGTGCCAGCAGTGAAGCTAACGGTTGGGGGGAGACCCAGTACTTC.